This T cell receptor beta chain appears in the sequencing data of a study of blood T cell repertoires in COVID-19 (dated by TCRdb to 2018 to 2021). The study in broad terms: Collaborator samples came from the United States, Italy and Spain and covered acute and convalescent phases of COVID-19. A de-identified subject ID, COVID-19 status, age in years and sex were almost always included in the sample metadata. Deeply sampled blood TCRbeta repertoires from subjects exposed to, actively infected with, or recovered from COVID-19 were included in the dataset. The material from the prospective study consisted of cDNA or gDNA derived from T cells, B-cell-depleted T cells, or PBMCs. The repertoires were released in a freely available public database intended as a resource for research on the immune response to SARS-CoV-2. The samples were drawn from the first 160 participants of the ongoing ImmuneRACE study and from about 1,200 subjects provided by 6 global collaborators. Where available, HLA class I and class II types were taken from metadata supplied by the sample provider and were not determined by assay-based typing.

V trim: 2 bases; J trim: 3 bases; unmatched bases: 0. According to the germline V gene, CDR1 reads MNHEY and CDR2 reads SVGAGI. CDR3 length: 14 amino acids, cysteine to phenylalanine. Only the CDR3 region is kept as DNA, spanning 42 bases read in frame from base 1. Results and caveats for the whole study, not just this receptor: The quantity of clinical and demographic metadata differed by source and by participant and was supplied without curation.

Enrolling through a virtual design, the prospective study's participants ranged in age from roughly 18 to 89 years and lived across 24 United States geographic areas. In the prospective study, participants were assigned to cohorts based on the clinical history participants reported in a screening survey and a study questionnaire. In the prospective study, whole blood, serum and a nasopharyngeal or oropharyngeal swab were collected from each participant by mobile phlebotomists. Additional blood draws and questionnaires over an approximately 2-month period could optionally be provided by prospective study participants. Blood samples from the prospective study were shipped frozen or at room temperature prior to DNA extraction. TCRbeta CDR3 regions were amplified from genomic DNA by means of the immunoSEQ Assay, a bias-controlled multiplex PCR. Per the original workflow: Within the assay, amplification of reference gene primers was used to estimate how many nucleated cells each sample contained. To quantify the absolute abundance of each unique TCRbeta CDR3 rearrangement, sequence reads were collapsed and filtered. Productive Simpson clonality was computed per sample as the square root of Simpson's diversity index over productive rearrangements. What TCRdb holds here is the immuneACCESS table cut down to in-frame rearrangements. Part of the clones is not present; checked against another copy, under half of the missing clones reflect an unresolved V gene, and the others are unexplained. That table gives V, J and clone size, and the DNA gave D and trimming. The sample has 180,000 or so clones on record, 89% of them singletons. In total, the top ten clones hold about 2.2% of the sample.

With regard to this clone: It lacks a known antigen. Base qualities are missing; no much larger clone stands one base away.

The source is a woman between 35 and 50 years old with acute COVID-19. The sequenced sample consisted of PBMCs or T cells enriched from blood (not recorded which). The chain is assembled from TRBV6-5 and TRBJ2-5, with TRBD1 matching 10 junction bases. The CDR3 protein sequence reads: CASSYGTGEETQYF. The nucleotide sequence reads TGTGCCAGCAGTTACGGGACAGGGGAAGAGACCCAGTACTTC.